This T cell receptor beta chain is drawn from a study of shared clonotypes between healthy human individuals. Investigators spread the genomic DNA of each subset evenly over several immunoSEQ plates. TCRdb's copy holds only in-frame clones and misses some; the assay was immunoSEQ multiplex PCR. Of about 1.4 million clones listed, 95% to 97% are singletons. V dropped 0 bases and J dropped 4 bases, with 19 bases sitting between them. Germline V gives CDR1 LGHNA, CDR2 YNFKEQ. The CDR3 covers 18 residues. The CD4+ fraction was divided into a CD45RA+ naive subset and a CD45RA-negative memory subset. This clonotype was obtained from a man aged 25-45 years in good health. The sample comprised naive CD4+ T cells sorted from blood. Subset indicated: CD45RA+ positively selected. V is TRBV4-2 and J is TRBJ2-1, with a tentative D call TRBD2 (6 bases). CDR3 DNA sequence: TGTGCCAGCAGCCAAGAAAATATGGGGGGAGGCTTTTACAATGAGCAGTTCTTC. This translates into CASSQENMGGGFYNEQFF.